A single sample gave rise to the 30 T cell receptor beta chains below, sequenced in a study of T cell responses to AZD1222 COVID-19 vaccine. Sequencing was performed with immunoSEQ multiplex PCR; in TCRdb, only in-frame clones are kept and a portion is missing. The sample holds fewer than 120,000 clones, 85% to 95% seen once. This specimen was peripheral blood, taken 28 days after the second AZD1222 dose. These TCRs come from an adult who received the AZD1222 COVID-19 vaccine.

The J gene is TRBJ2-1, the V gene TRBV21-1. TRBV21-1 is a pseudogene segment. The CDR3 consists of 20 residues. This CDR3 reads CASSKARRSGFRGSYNEQFF. In DNA, the CDR3 is TGTGCCAGCAGCAAAGCGCGGCGGTCGGGATTTAGGGGCTCCTACAATGAGCAGTTCTTC.

Worth noting for this clone: Within the sample, other DNA sequences also encode this same CDR3. The chain has TRBV5-1 and TRBJ1-1; the match to TRBD1 covers 8 bases. The CDR3 has 14 amino acids. Germline loops: CDR1 SGHRS, CDR2 YFSETQ. With V trimmed by 1 base and J by 1 base, 0 bases remained unmatched. The CDR3 sequence is CASSLTGGNTEAFF. CDR3 DNA sequence: TGCGCCAGCAGCTTGACAGGGGGGAACACTGAAGCTTTCTTT.

This clone was recorded only once. This chain connects TRBV10-1 to TRBJ2-1; D is ambiguous. Germline V gene data show CDR1 as WNHNN and CDR2 as SYGVQD (reference sequence). Between the trimmed V and J ends, which lost 1 base and 5 bases, there was a span of 9 bases. The CDR3 contains 14 residues. CDR3 loop: CASSEFEQNNEQFF. The CDR3 nucleotides are TGCGCCAGCAGTGAGTTTGAACAGAACAATGAGCAGTTCTTC.

J is TRBJ1-5 and V is TRBV2; weak D call: TRBD1 (6 bases). The germline gives CDR1 SNHLY, CDR2 FYNNEI. The V and J ends lost 5 bases and 3 bases respectively, with 14 bases between them. The CDR3 is made up of 15 amino acids. The CDR3 here is CASSLQGEDNQPQHF. Written as DNA, the CDR3 is TGTGCCAGCAGTCTACAGGGTGAGGACAATCAGCCCCAGCATTTT.

The chain links TRBV5-1 to TRBJ1-1; no definite D call. The V end was cut by 4 bases, the J end by 1 base, with 11 bases between. The CDR3 runs to 14 residues. Germline CDR1 SGHRS, CDR2 YFSETQ. The CDR3, as DNA: TGCGCCAGCAGCCCCGGGTTCGAGAACACTGAAGCTTTCTTT. Translating it yields CASSPGFENTEAFF.

V usage is TRBV6-2 or TRBV6-3 and J usage is TRBJ2-1, with TRBD2 matching 9 bases. The CDR3 runs 15 residues. The V and J ends lost 4 bases and 6 bases, in that order; junction bases with no gene match: 7. Germline CDR1 and CDR2: MNHEY and SVGEGT. CDR3 amino acids: CASSSIAGALNEQFF. DNA of the CDR3: TGTGCCAGCAGTTCCATAGCGGGAGCCCTCAATGAGCAGTTCTTC.

The V call is TRBV6-5, the J call TRBJ1-2, with 7 bases matching TRBD1. After removal of 6 bases from V and 4 bases from J, the junction contained 8 bases not matched to a gene. This CDR3 comprises 14 residues. CDR1 and CDR2 (germline): MNHEY, SVGAGI. The CDR3 protein is CASRPTGAGYGYTF. The CDR3 DNA is TGTGCCAGCAGACCAACAGGGGCCGGCTATGGCTACACCTTC.

This clone was observed once. This chain uses TRBV30 with TRBJ2-1; 11 bases are a match to TRBD2. V was pared by 3 bases and J by 7 bases, with 23 bases of the junction left unmatched. The CDR3 length is 20 residues. CDR1 and CDR2 (germline): GTSNPN, SVGIG (reference sequence). The CDR3 sequence: CAWSWGVPRASGRRENEQFF. As DNA, the CDR3 is TGTGCCTGGAGCTGGGGGGTTCCTAGGGCTAGCGGGAGGAGGGAAAATGAGCAGTTCTTC.

The chain links TRBV5-1 to TRBJ1-6, with 7 bases fitting TRBD1. Germline CDR1 and CDR2: SGHRS and YFSETQ. With V trimmed by 4 bases and J by 5 bases, 3 bases remained unmatched. This CDR3 spans 14 amino acids. CDR3 DNA sequence: TGCGCCAGCAGCCGGACAGGAGATAATTCACCCCTCCACTTT. Amino acids: CASSRTGDNSPLHF.

This chain joins TRBV10-1 and TRBJ1-4; no definite D call. The CDR3 runs 13 residues. Trimming pared 4 bases from V and 4 bases from J, leaving 7 bases between. Germline CDR1 reads WNHNN; CDR2 reads SYGVQD (reference sequence). The CDR3 DNA reads TGCGCCAGCAGTGGGGCGAGTAATGAAAAACTGTTTTTT. Translating gives CASSGASNEKLFF.

This clone was found once. This chain joins TRBV15 and TRBJ1-2; D is possibly TRBD1 (5 bases). The germline V gene encodes CDR1 LNHNV and CDR2 YYDKDF (reference sequence). With 5 bases removed from V and 2 bases from J, the gap between germline ends came to 9 bases. The CDR3 has 13 amino acids. CDR3: CATSFDRNYGYTF. CDR3 nucleotides: TGTGCCACCAGCTTTGACAGAAACTATGGCTACACCTTC.

V gene TRBV11-3 combines with J gene TRBJ2-1; D is possibly TRBD2 (6 bases). In germline, CDR1 is SGHNT, CDR2 YENEEA. V was pared by 1 base and J by 6 bases, with 7 bases between. The CDR3 runs 13 residues. The CDR3 spells CASSLGRGNEQFF. The CDR3 DNA is TGTGCCAGCAGCTTAGGGAGGGGCAATGAGCAGTTCTTC. The entire variable domain, with the rest obtained from reference TRBV11-3 and TRBJ2-1, is as follows: EAGVVQSPRYKIIEKKQPVAFWCNPISGHNTLYWYLQNLGQGPELLIRYENEEAVDDSQLPKDRFSAERLKGVDSTLKIQPAELGDSAVYLCASSLGRGNEQFFGPGTRLTVL.

V and J are TRBV5-1 and TRBJ1-1, with a weak D call TRBD1 (6 bases). The germline V and J ends were trimmed by 4 bases and 0 bases, with 16 bases remaining between them. Germline CDR1 reads SGHRS; CDR2 reads YFSETQ. This CDR3 is built from 16 residues. The CDR3 spells CASSLQGTEVNTEAFF. The CDR3 DNA reads as TGCGCCAGCAGCCTACAGGGCACGGAAGTGAACACTGAAGCTTTCTTT. Supplemented by reference TRBV5-1 and TRBJ1-1, the full variable domain reads KAGVTQTPRYLIKTRGQQVTLSCSPISGHRSVSWYQQTPGQGLQFLFEYFSETQRNKGNFPGRFSGRQFSNSRSEMNVSTLELGDSALYLCASSLQGTEVNTEAFFGQGTRLTVV.

A single count supports this clone. The J gene is TRBJ1-1, the V gene TRBV25-1; D remains unclear. In germline, CDR1 is MGHDK, CDR2 SYGVNS. The length of the CDR3 is 13 residues. Trimming stripped 8 bases from V and 1 base from J, with 11 bases between. CDR3 region: CASGVSKNTEAFF. CDR3 DNA sequence: TGTGCCAGCGGGGTGAGCAAGAACACTGAAGCTTTCTTT.

The CDR3 region has the DNA TGCGCCAGCAGCTTGGCCGGGTCGGGGGGTGGGACTGAAGCTTTCTTT. This gives the protein CASSLAGSGGGTEAFF. The rearrangement uses TRBV5-1 and TRBJ1-1, with D tentatively TRBD1 (5 bases). The CDR3 extends over 16 amino acids. Germline V gene sequence: CDR1 SGHRS, CDR2 YFSETQ. Trimming removed 0 bases at V and 5 bases at J, with 17 bases between.

This rearrangement joins TRBV19 to TRBJ1-1; tentative D call: TRBD1 (6 bases). V was cut by 5 bases and J by 0 bases, with 10 bases left in between. Germline loops: CDR1 LNHDA, CDR2 SQIVND (reference sequence). This CDR3 is built from 14 residues. The CDR3 protein is CASSLTGLNTEAFF. CDR3 sequence (DNA): TGTGCCAGTAGTCTCACAGGGCTGAACACTGAAGCTTTCTTT.

The gene calls are TRBV18 and TRBJ1-1, with D tentatively TRBD1 (5 bases). This CDR3 region has 12 residues. The germline V gene encodes CDR1 KGHSH and CDR2 LQKENI. V lost 3 bases to trimming and J lost 6 bases, with 8 bases between them. The CDR3 region is CASSPGGAEAFF. CDR3 bases: TGTGCCAGCTCACCCGGAGGGGCTGAAGCTTTCTTT.

The genes are TRBV7-9 and TRBJ2-7, with D possibly called TRBD1 or TRBD2 (5 bases each). With 5 bases removed from V and 0 bases from J, the gap between germline ends came to 11 bases. The length of the CDR3 is 14 residues. The V gene's germline CDR1 is SEHNR and CDR2 FQNEAQ (reference sequence). CDR3 amino acids: CASSPGTVSYEQYF. The CDR3 coding sequence is TGTGCCAGCAGCCCCGGGACGGTCTCCTACGAGCAGTACTTC.

The chain carries TRBV6-5 and TRBJ1-6; D gene ambiguous. V lost 10 bases and J lost 7, with 14 bases in between. CDR1 is MNHEY, CDR2 SVGAGI, per germline. The CDR3 sequence is 13 residues long. This chain's CDR3 is CATMNQPNSPLHF. In nucleotides, the CDR3 is TGTGCCACTATGAACCAGCCCAATTCACCCCTCCACTTT.

V usage is TRBV5-6 and J usage is TRBJ1-2, with TRBD1 as a possible D gene (5 bases). This CDR3 region has 11 residues. The V and J ends lost 6 bases and 4 bases respectively, with 7 bases between them. CDR1 and CDR2 from the germline V gene are SGHDT and YYEEEE. The CDR3 bases are TGTGCCAGCACGGGACTCTATGGCTACACCTTC. Translation gives CASTGLYGYTF.

The rearrangement uses TRBV29-1 and TRBJ2-2; D possibly matches TRBD1 or TRBD2 (5 bases each). Germline CDR1 and CDR2: SQVTM and ANQGSEA. Deletions cut 7 bases from V and 1 base from J, with 13 bases between. The CDR3 is made up of 14 amino acids. CDR3 region: CSGQRGVNTGELFF. CDR3 DNA sequence: TGCAGCGGCCAACGGGGCGTGAACACCGGGGAGCTGTTTTTT.

The chain uses TRBV10-1 and TRBJ1-1, with 12 bases aligning to TRBD1. CDR1 and CDR2 (germline): WNHNN, SYGVQD (reference sequence). The CDR3 runs 15 residues. Unmatched junction bases numbered 8, after V lost 6 bases and J lost 6 bases. The CDR3 sequence is CASRASGTGGAEAFF. The CDR3, as DNA: TGCGCCAGCAGGGCTTCTGGGACAGGGGGCGCTGAAGCTTTCTTT.

The CDR3 is CASSEKLLRTEAFF. The CDR3, as DNA: TGTGCCAGCAGTGAAAAGTTACTAAGGACTGAAGCTTTCTTT. The rearrangement joins TRBV2 to TRBJ1-1; D gene ambiguous. Germline assignment: CDR1 SNHLY and CDR2 FYNNEI. Deletions cut 2 bases from V and 5 bases from J, with 12 bases between. This CDR3 spans 14 amino acids.

V usage is TRBV5-4 and J usage is TRBJ1-1, with D unclear. The CDR3 extends over 15 amino acids. Trimming took off 3 bases at V and 0 bases at J, with 12 bases between the two ends. From germline, CDR1 is SGHNT and CDR2 YYREEE (reference sequence). The DNA of the CDR3 is TGTGCCAGCAGCTGGGGTGGGTTCTTGAACACTGAAGCTTTCTTT. This codes for CASSWGGFLNTEAFF.

The chain joins TRBV4-1 to TRBJ2-1; 8 positions match TRBD2. The CDR3 runs 16 residues. Trimming cost V 0 bases and J 9 bases; bases outside gene matches: 10. CDR1 and CDR2 (germline): MGHRA, YSYEKL. The CDR3 protein is CASSQEVNGGASEQFF. In DNA form, the CDR3 reads TGCGCCAGCAGCCAAGAGGTGAACGGGGGGGCTAGTGAGCAGTTCTTC.

This rearrangement joins TRBV5-4 to TRBJ1-2; 8 bases match TRBD1. The CDR3 has 14 amino acids. Germline CDR1 reads SGHNT; CDR2 reads YYREEE (reference sequence). V was clipped by 3 bases and J by 8 bases; unmatched bases: 9. CDR3 residues: CASSWRTGRVGYTF. In DNA, the CDR3 is TGTGCCAGCAGCTGGCGGACAGGGCGTGTGGGCTACACCTTC.

The chain employs TRBV5-1 and TRBJ2-1; TRBD2 aligns across 9 bases. V lost 1 base to trimming and J lost 9 bases; unmatched junction nucleotides: 8. The germline CDR1 and CDR2 sequences are SGHRS and YFSETQ. The CDR3 loop spans 15 amino acids. In DNA form, the CDR3 reads TGCGCCAGCAGCTTGACCGGGACTAGCTCGGGTGAGCAGTTCTTC. Its translation: CASSLTGTSSGEQFF.

The V call is TRBV2, the J call TRBJ1-4, with D possibly being TRBD1 (6 bases). The CDR3 has 17 residues. Deletions cut 1 base from V and 7 bases from J, with 19 bases between. Germline CDR1 and CDR2: SNHLY and FYNNEI. The CDR3 region has the DNA TGTGCCAGCAGTGAAGTCCCGCTACAGGGTCAGGGTGAAAAACTGTTTTTT. This gives the protein CASSEVPLQGQGEKLFF.

The rearrangement links TRBV2 to TRBJ1-6; D might be TRBD1 (6 bases). Per the germline V gene, CDR1 is SNHLY and CDR2 is FYNNEI. The CDR3 runs 14 residues. V shed 4 bases and J shed 9 bases, with 13 bases lying between them. This CDR3 is CASSGGRGGSPLHF. DNA for the CDR3: TGTGCCAGCAGTGGAGGCAGGGGAGGTTCACCCCTCCACTTT.

This chain links TRBV19 with TRBJ1-5; D is ambiguous. CDR1 is LNHDA, CDR2 SQIVND, per germline (reference sequence). V was shortened by 7 bases and J by 5 bases, with 15 bases between the two germline ends. The CDR3 is made up of 14 amino acids. The DNA for the CDR3 is TGTGCCAGTAAGTCCCCAAGCGGACATCAGCCCCAGCATTTT. It encodes CASKSPSGHQPQHF.